These T cell receptor beta chains were read from a single sample in a study of T cell responses to AZD1222 COVID-19 vaccine. This table comes from immunoSEQ multiplex PCR, and its TCRdb copy is limited to in-frame clones, with some not included. The repertoire holds fewer than 130,000 clones, with 81% as singletons. This sample comprised peripheral blood, obtained on day 0 of AZD1222 vaccination. These receptors all stem from an adult in good health. The CDR3 runs from the conserved cysteine through the conserved F or W. The D gene is left open where the match is weak. Size is stated for part of the rows, as once, few or many counts, or as a class when the clone is expanded.

TGTGCCAGCAGTTTAAGGAAGGGGCAGGGGGCATCCTACGAGCAGTACTTC	CASSLRKGQGASYEQYF	TRBV28	TRBJ2-7	17	few	TRBD1
TGTGCCAGCAGTTCCGCCGGGACAGTGAACACTGAAGCTTTCTTT	CASSSAGTVNTEAFF	TRBV28	TRBJ1-1	15	NA	TRBD1
TGCGCCAGCACTACCTCGGGACAGAGGAACACCGGGGAGCTGTTTTTT	CASTTSGQRNTGELFF	TRBV5-1	TRBJ2-2	16	once	TRBD1
TGCGCCAGCAGCTTGGGGACAGGGGGCCAGGATGGCTACACCTTC	CASSLGTGGQDGYTF	TRBV5-1	TRBJ1-2	15	NA	TRBD1
TGCGCCAGCAGTCAAACCCCGGGACATAGGGGTGGCTATGGCTACACCTTC	CASSQTPGHRGGYGYTF	TRBV23-1	TRBJ1-2	17	NA	NA
TGTGCCAGCAGCCCACCCGGCTCTGGAAACACCATATATTTT	CASSPPGSGNTIYF	TRBV7-8	TRBJ1-3	14	NA	NA
TGTGCCTGGAGTCCAAGGACAGGGGGCATAAGCAATCAGCCCCAGCATTTT	CAWSPRTGGISNQPQHF	TRBV30	TRBJ1-5	17	NA	TRBD1
TGTGCCAGCAGCTCAGGGCTGCTATCGTTTAGTGAGCAGTTCTTC	CASSSGLLSFSEQFF	TRBV7-3	TRBJ2-1	15	NA	NA
TGTGCCAGCAGTCCAGGACGGAATCAGCCCCAGCATTTT	CASSPGRNQPQHF	TRBV2	TRBJ1-5	13	NA	NA
TGTGCCAGCAGGCGCCACACAACCCCTGCTGAGACCCAGTACTTC	CASRRHTTPAETQYF	TRBV2	TRBJ2-5	15	NA	NA
TGTGCCAGCAGCCAGCAAAGGCGGGGGAGAACTAATGAAAAACTGTTTTTT	CASSQQRRGRTNEKLFF	TRBV4-2	TRBJ1-4	17	NA	NA
TGCAGTGCTCGACAGGGAGAGACCCAGTACTTC	CSARQGETQYF	TRBV20-1	TRBJ2-5	11	NA	TRBD1
TGTGCCAGCAGCTCACGGTGGAATCAGCCCCAGCATTTT	CASSSRWNQPQHF	TRBV5-6	TRBJ1-5	13	NA	NA
TGCACCAGCAGCCAAGAGTCGGAGGTGGGTCAGCCCCAGCATTTT	CTSSQESEVGQPQHF	TRBV1	TRBJ1-5	15	NA	NA
TGCGCCAGCCCGGACTACCGCACAGATACGCAGTATTTT	CASPDYRTDTQYF	TRBV10-1	TRBJ2-3	13	NA	NA
TGTGCCAGCAGCCACCAGGCACAGGTAACCCGCGCAGATACGCAGTATTTT	CASSHQAQVTRADTQYF	TRBV7-2	TRBJ2-3	17	NA	NA
TGTGCCAGCAGTTCCCCTCAACAGATCAATCAGCCCCAGCATTTT	CASSSPQQINQPQHF	TRBV28	TRBJ1-5	15	once	NA
TGTGCCAGCGGGATGGGCGCAGATACGCAGTATTTT	CASGMGADTQYF	TRBV3-1/TRBV3-2	TRBJ2-3	12	NA	NA
TGTGCCAGCAGTCCCCGGACTAGCTCCTACGAGCAGTACTTC	CASSPRTSSYEQYF	TRBV6-5	TRBJ2-7	14	NA	TRBD2
TGTGCCAGCACCCCTGAGAGGGTTCAGGCCACTGAAGCTTTCTTT	CASTPERVQATEAFF	TRBV2	TRBJ1-1	15	few	NA